This is a list of T cell receptor beta chains from one sample in a study of T cells in Graves' hyperthyroidism and ophthalmopathy. MiXCR, applied by TCRdb to the multiplex PCR reads, yields one record per CDR3 protein. The table records fewer than 650,000 distinct CDR3 sequences, 12% to 15% of them present only once. The sample was blood. The receptors shown here come from a woman aged 18-29 years with Graves' ophthalmopathy. Each CDR3 is given with its conserved first and last residue. D genes are given only for firm matches. The listing skips clone size in some rows; elsewhere it reads once, few, many or a size class.

j_call v_call clone_size d_call cdr3_nt cdr3_aa
TRBJ2-1 TRBV2 - TRBD2 TGTGCCAGCAGTTACTCGAGCGGGAGCATAGATGAGCAGTTCTTC CASSYSSGSIDEQFF
TRBJ2-7 TRBV20-1 - - TGCAGTGCTAGAGAAGCCCCTTGGGGATCCTACGAGCAGTACTTC CSAREAPWGSYEQYF
TRBJ1-2 TRBV27 - TRBD1 TGTGCCAGCAGTTTATCACAGGGGCAACCCTATGGCTACACCTTC CASSLSQGQPYGYTF
TRBJ2-6 TRBV18 few - TGTGCCAGCTCACCCCCCCGAGGGGCCAACGTCCTGACTTTC CASSPPRGANVLTF
TRBJ1-5 TRBV28 many - TGTGCCAGCAGTTTAATTTCTGAGGATCAGCCCCAGCATTTT CASSLISEDQPQHF
TRBJ1-5 TRBV6-1 few - TGTGCCAGCCTTCGGGCGAGGGGGGGGTATCTACCCCAGCATTTT CASLRARGGYLPQHF
TRBJ2-5 TRBV20-1 many TRBD2 TGCAGTGCTAGAGGGGGACTAGCGGGAGGGCTAGGCGAAGAGACCCAGTACTTC CSARGGLAGGLGEETQYF
TRBJ2-3 TRBV27 many TRBD2 TGTGCCAGCAGTCCCTGGGGACTAGCGGGAGATACGCAGTATTTT CASSPWGLAGDTQYF
TRBJ2-1 TRBV7-9 - - TGTGCCAGCAGGCCAGATGGGGGTTCCCAGTTCTTC CASRPDGGSQFF
TRBJ2-7 TRBV6-1 many - TGTGCCAGCAGTGAATACGGGGGAGCCTACGCCGAGCAGTACTTC CASSEYGGAYAEQYF
TRBJ1-2 TRBV9 few - TGTGCCAGCTCATCAACGGGGACTGGCTACACCTTC CASSSTGTGYTF
TRBJ2-1 TRBV19 few TRBD2 TGTGCCAGTAGTTCAGCTAGCGGGAGAACTGAGCAGTCCTTC CASSSASGRTEQSF
TRBJ2-7 TRBV6-2/TRBV6-3 few TRBD2 TGTGCCAGTCACCCGGGACTAGATCCCTACGAGCAGTACTTC CASHPGLDPYEQYF
TRBJ1-2 TRBV29-1 few - TGCAGCGTTGGTGAGGGAAGCTATGGCTACACCTTC CSVGEGSYGYTF
TRBJ1-5 TRBV6-1 many - TGTGCCAGCAGACGACCCCAACGGCCCCAGCATTTT CASRRPQRPQHF
TRBJ2-7 TRBV10-3 many - TGTGCCATCAGCCGAGGGACGGGACAAGACGAGCAGTACTTC CAISRGTGQDEQYF
TRBJ1-2 TRBV9 few TRBD1 TGTGCCAGCAGCGTGTCCGACAGACAGGGAGGCTACACCTTC CASSVSDRQGGYTF
TRBJ1-2 TRBV11-2 many TRBD1 TGTGCCAGCTCCGGGACAGGGGTCGGGGTAGATGGCTACACCTTC CASSGTGVGVDGYTF
TRBJ1-4 TRBV10-3 many - TGTGCCATCAGTGAGTCCGGGGGAAGGAAGGCGGGGAATGAAAAACTGTTTTTT CAISESGGRKAGNEKLFF
TRBJ2-7 TRBV18 many - TGTGCCAGCGCCTGGACGGGGGACGAGCAGTACTTC CASAWTGDEQYF
TRBJ2-2 TRBV9 few TRBD2 TGTGCCAGCAGCGAGCCAGGGACTAGCGTATCGACCGGGGAGCTGTTTTTT CASSEPGTSVSTGELFF
TRBJ2-2 TRBV27 many TRBD1 TGTGCCAGCAGTCTCTCCACCGGGACAGGGAAAAACACCGGGGAGCTGTTTTTT CASSLSTGTGKNTGELFF
TRBJ1-5 TRBV2 - - TGTGCCAGCAGTGAAGACAGATACAATCAGCCCCAGCATTTT CASSEDRYNQPQHF
TRBJ2-7 TRBV12-5 few - TGTGCTAGTGTCCGAGGGAGCTCCTACGAGCAGTACTTC CASVRGSSYEQYF
TRBJ2-7 TRBV9 many - TGTGCCAGCAGCCCTTCAACAGGATACAACGAGCAGTACTTC CASSPSTGYNEQYF
TRBJ2-1 TRBV2 many - TGTGCCAGCAGTGCGGGAGTTTGGAATGAGCAGTTCTTC CASSAGVWNEQFF
TRBJ1-1 TRBV30 many - TGTGCCTGTGCGACTCAAATGAACACTGAAGCTTTCTTT CACATQMNTEAFF
TRBJ2-2 TRBV29-1 - TRBD2 TGCAGCGTCCAGGGACTAGCGGGAGCGGGCGGGGAGCTGTTTTTT CSVQGLAGAGGELFF
TRBJ2-5 TRBV30 many - TGTGCCTGGAGTTTTTGGGGCGGAGAGACCCAGTACTTC CAWSFWGGETQYF
TRBJ2-1 TRBV11-3 many - TGTGCCAGCAGCCCCGAAGGGAACAATGAGCAGTTCTTC CASSPEGNNEQFF
TRBJ1-3 TRBV7-2 - - TGTGCCAGCAGCTCGTTGACGGAACAGATAAACACCATATATTTT CASSSLTEQINTIYF
TRBJ2-2 TRBV28 few - TGTGCCAGCAGCCTGGGGCCTCTGCCAGGGTTAAGGAGCACCGGGGAGCTGTTTTTT CASSLGPLPGLRSTGELFF
TRBJ2-1 TRBV4-1 - - TGTACCAGCAGCCAAGTTAAGCCCGAGGATGAGCAGTTCTTC CTSSQVKPEDEQFF
TRBJ1-1 TRBV3-1 many - TGTGCCAGCCACGGTCGGGACAAACTCTACACTGAAGCTTTCTTT CASHGRDKLYTEAFF
TRBJ2-5 TRBV7-2 many - TGTGCCAGCAGCTCCTCCCTTATTGGGACCCAGTACTTC CASSSSLIGTQYF
TRBJ1-3 TRBV5-1 few TRBD1 TGCGCCAGCAGCTTGTCCGGGACAGACTCTGGAAACACCATATATTTT CASSLSGTDSGNTIYF
TRBJ2-1 TRBV3-1 many TRBD2 TGTGCCAGCAGCCGCGGACTAGCGGGAGGCAGCTCCTACAATGAGCAGTTCTTC CASSRGLAGGSSYNEQFF
TRBJ1-1 TRBV30 few - TGTGCCTGGAGTGTACCCCAAGGGTTGGTCACTGAAGCTTTCTTT CAWSVPQGLVTEAFF
TRBJ2-3 TRBV7-3 many TRBD1 TGTGCCAGCAGCCTCCGGGACAGTTACACAGATACGCAGTATTTT CASSLRDSYTDTQYF
TRBJ2-3 TRBV11-3 many - TGTGCCAGCAGCTTAGAAGGTTATACGCAGTATTTT CASSLEGYTQYF
TRBJ1-1 TRBV5-5 many TRBD1 TGTGCCAGCAGCTCCTCGGCTCAGAGACAGGGATTGAACACTGAAGCTTTCTTT CASSSSAQRQGLNTEAFF
TRBJ2-7 TRBV29-1 few TRBD2 TGCAGCGTTGAAGGGGTAGCGGGAGGTTCCTACGAGCAGTACTTC CSVEGVAGGSYEQYF
TRBJ2-7 TRBV10-3 many - TGTGCCATCAGTCGACGGACAGACTACGAGCAGTACTTC CAISRRTDYEQYF
TRBJ2-3 TRBV11-3 many - TGTGCCAGCAGCCCCCGTTACGGCACAGATACGCAGTATTTT CASSPRYGTDTQYF
TRBJ1-5 TRBV20-1 many - TGCAGTGCTAGGCCGGGACCCCTAGGTCAGCCCCAGCATTTT CSARPGPLGQPQHF
TRBJ1-1 TRBV24-1 many - TGTGCCACCTCTGGGGCTTTGAACACTGAAGCTTTCTTT CATSGALNTEAFF
TRBJ2-1 TRBV9 many TRBD2 TGTGCCAGCAGCCAAAGCGGGACTTTCTACAATGAGCAGTTCTTC CASSQSGTFYNEQFF
TRBJ2-1 TRBV19 few - TGTGCCAGTAGTATTGCGTCCCCCAAATATTACAATGAGCAGTTCTTC CASSIASPKYYNEQFF
TRBJ1-2 TRBV15 - TRBD1 TGTGCCACCAGCAGAGCCCCGACAGGGGTCCGGATAGTGGATGGCTACACCTTC CATSRAPTGVRIVDGYTF